The text below deals with one T cell receptor beta chain. The sample belongs to a study of blood T cell repertoires in COVID-19. Study in general: The United States, Italy and Spain were the sources of the acute and convalescent COVID-19 samples.

Enrolled through a virtual design, the participants were between roughly 18 and 90 years of age and came from roughly 22 US areas. Participants reported their clinical history, and cohort assignment relied on those reports. V trimming: 3 bases; J trimming: 3 bases; junction bases outside the gene matches: 11. The CDR3 is made up of 16 amino acids. Per germline, CDR1 MDHEN and CDR2 SYDVKM. Method: immunoSEQ multiplex PCR; TCRdb's copy keeps in-frame clones and lacks some. The table shows approximately 150,000 clones, with around 82% occurring only once. The sequence was collected from a man aged 50-59 years in a cohort exposed to, infected with or recovered from COVID-19 (not recorded which). The sample comprised PBMCs or T cells enriched from blood (not recorded which). V is TRBV28 and J is TRBJ2-7; 7 nucleotides match TRBD1. The CDR3 nucleotides read TGTGCCAGCAGTTTTTTCGGGACAGAGGGTGGCTACGAGCAGTACTTC. It encodes CASSFFGTEGGYEQYF.